The 4 T cell receptor beta chains presented below share a single source sample, sequenced in a study of shared clonotypes between healthy human individuals. Sequencing was performed with immunoSEQ multiplex PCR; in TCRdb, only in-frame clones are kept and a portion is missing. The data show about 580,000 clones, 95% to 98% seen once. Terminally differentiated effector memory CD45RA+ cells were excluded by CCR7 positive selection of CD45RO-negative cells. Sequencing was performed on naive CD8+ T cells sorted from blood. The receptors shown here come from a man aged 25 to 40 in good health.

The chain recombines TRBV2 with TRBJ1-4, with 9 bases aligning to TRBD1. J lost 8 bases, V lost 7 bases, and 11 bases had no gene match. This CDR3 contains 15 residues. Germline V gives CDR1 SNHLY, CDR2 FYNNEI. The CDR3: CASTSMDRGGEKLFF. The CDR3 DNA follows: TGTGCCAGCACCAGTATGGACAGGGGCGGAGAAAAACTGTTTTTT. Filled out from reference TRBV2 and TRBJ1-4, the complete variable domain reads EPEVTQTPSHQVTQMGQEVILRCVPISNHLYFYWYRQILGQKVEFLVSFYNNEISEKSEIFDDQFSVERPDGSNFTLKIRSTKLEDSAMYFCASTSMDRGGEKLFFGSGTQLSVL.

V and J are TRBV5-1 and TRBJ1-1; 8 bases are a match to TRBD1. V was clipped by 4 bases and J by 7 bases; unmatched bases: 6. Germline V lookup: CDR1 SGHRS, CDR2 YFSETQ. This CDR3 comprises 13 residues. The CDR3 protein is CASSQGARGEAFF. The CDR3 region has the DNA TGCGCCAGCAGCCAGGGGGCGCGGGGTGAAGCTTTCTTT.

J is TRBJ2-1 and V is TRBV5-5, with TRBD2 identical over 12 bases. Trimming removed 4 bases from V and 4 bases from J; junction bases left unmatched: 9. In germline, CDR1 is SGHKS, CDR2 YYEKEE (reference sequence). The CDR3 consists of 17 residues. CDR3 nucleotide sequence: TGTGCCAGCAGCGCCGGACTAGCGGGATCTGAGTACAATGAGCAGTTCTTC. This gives the protein CASSAGLAGSEYNEQFF.

The chain is built from TRBV9 and TRBJ1-1; D perhaps matches TRBD1 (6 bases). There are 13 residues in the CDR3. V was cut by 4 bases and J by 8 bases, with 15 bases left in between. Germline-derived CDR1 and CDR2 are SGDLS and YYNGEE. CDR3 DNA sequence: TGTGCCAGCAGCCCCGAAGGGGGGGCGGAAGCTTTCTTT. Its protein product is CASSPEGGAEAFF.